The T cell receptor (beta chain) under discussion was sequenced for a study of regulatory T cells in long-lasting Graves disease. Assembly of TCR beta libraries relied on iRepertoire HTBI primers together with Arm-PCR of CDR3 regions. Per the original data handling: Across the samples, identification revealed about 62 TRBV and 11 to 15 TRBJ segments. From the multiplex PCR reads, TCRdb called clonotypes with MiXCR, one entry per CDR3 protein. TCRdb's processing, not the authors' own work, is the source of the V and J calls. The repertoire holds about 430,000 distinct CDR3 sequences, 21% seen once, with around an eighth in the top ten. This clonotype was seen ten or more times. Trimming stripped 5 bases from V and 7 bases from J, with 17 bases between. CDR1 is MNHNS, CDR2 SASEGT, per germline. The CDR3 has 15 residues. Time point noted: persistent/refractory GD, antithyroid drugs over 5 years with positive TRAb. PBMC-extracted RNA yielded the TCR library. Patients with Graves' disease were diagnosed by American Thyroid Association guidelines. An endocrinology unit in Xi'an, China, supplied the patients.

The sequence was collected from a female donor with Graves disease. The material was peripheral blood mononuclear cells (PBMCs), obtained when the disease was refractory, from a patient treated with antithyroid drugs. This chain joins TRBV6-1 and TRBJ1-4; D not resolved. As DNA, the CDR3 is TGTGCCAGCAGTCCCACATTGAGGGAGGTTGAAAAACTGTTTTTT. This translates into CASSPTLREVEKLFF.